This TCR beta chain originates from a study of patients and donors after allogeneic stem cell transplantation. V shed 6 bases and J 1 base; nucleotides not matched to a gene: 1. CDR3 size: 13 residues. Germline V gene data show CDR1 as SGHRS and CDR2 as YFSETQ. TCRdb re-derived calls from the RT-PCR reads in MiXCR, one entry per CDR3 protein. Of around 17,000 distinct CDR3 sequences listed, 27% are singletons. The clonotype was recovered from a human donor who was either an allogeneic HSCT recipient or a stem cell or donor lymphocyte infusion donor (not recorded which). It is not recorded whose cells these are; they may come from a transplant donor. The sequencing input was blood, either unsorted or a sorted T cell fraction (not recorded which). The chain employs TRBV5-1 and TRBJ2-3; TRBD1 aligns across 8 bases. The CDR3: CASKGQGTDTQYF. CDR3 coding DNA: TGCGCCAGCAAGGGACAGGGCACAGATACGCAGTATTTT.